Listed below are T cell receptor beta chains from one sample, sequenced in a study of blood T cell repertoires in COVID-19. Sequencing was performed with immunoSEQ multiplex PCR; in TCRdb, only in-frame clones are kept and a portion is missing. The sample holds about 160,000 clones, approximately 85% seen once. The sample was peripheral blood. These receptors all stem from an elderly man with COVID-19, enrolled during active disease. The CDR3 runs from the conserved cysteine through the conserved F or W. Each record gives: D gene, clone size, V gene, J gene, CDR3 protein, CDR3 DNA. The D gene is left open where the match is weak. Rows give clone size only sometimes, using once, few, many, or a class for an expanded clone.

d_gene: -
abundance: -
v_gene: TRBV27
j_gene: TRBJ1-5
CDR3aa: CASSLRAGNQPQHF
CDR3nt: TGTGCCAGCAGTTTAAGGGCAGGGAACCAGCCCCAGCATTTT

d_gene: TRBD1
abundance: -
v_gene: TRBV23-1
j_gene: TRBJ2-7
CDR3aa: CASSQSWLVRDRQYEQYF
CDR3nt: TGCGCCAGCAGTCAATCATGGTTAGTTCGGGACAGGCAATACGAGCAGTACTTC

d_gene: TRBD2
abundance: -
v_gene: TRBV7-2
j_gene: TRBJ2-3
CDR3aa: CASSLVTSGTSGRTDTQYF
CDR3nt: TGTGCCAGCAGCTTAGTAACCTCCGGGACTAGCGGTCGCACAGATACGCAGTATTTT

d_gene: TRBD1
abundance: -
v_gene: TRBV2
j_gene: TRBJ2-3
CDR3aa: CASREGQGTDTQYF
CDR3nt: TGTGCCAGCAGAGAGGGACAGGGAACAGATACGCAGTATTTT

d_gene: -
abundance: -
v_gene: TRBV28
j_gene: TRBJ2-1
CDR3aa: CATGIYNEQFF
CDR3nt: TGTGCCACCGGGATCTACAATGAGCAGTTCTTC

d_gene: -
abundance: -
v_gene: TRBV4-2
j_gene: TRBJ2-1
CDR3aa: CASSQEEVVNEQFF
CDR3nt: TGTGCCAGCAGCCAAGAGGAGGTAGTCAATGAGCAGTTCTTC

d_gene: -
abundance: -
v_gene: TRBV5-5
j_gene: TRBJ1-1
CDR3aa: CASSSAGTPNTEAFF
CDR3nt: TGTGCCAGCAGCAGCGCCGGGACACCGAACACTGAAGCTTTCTTT

d_gene: -
abundance: once
v_gene: TRBV5-1
j_gene: TRBJ1-4
CDR3aa: CASSLMGQPNEKLFF
CDR3nt: TGCGCCAGCAGCTTGATGGGCCAGCCAAATGAAAAACTGTTTTTT

d_gene: TRBD1
abundance: -
v_gene: TRBV7-9
j_gene: TRBJ1-6
CDR3aa: CAIRVGQGINSPLHF
CDR3nt: TGTGCCATCAGGGTGGGACAGGGAATAAATTCACCCCTCCACTTT

d_gene: TRBD1
abundance: -
v_gene: TRBV12-5
j_gene: TRBJ1-1
CDR3aa: CASGGNRGTEAFF
CDR3nt: TGTGCTAGTGGGGGTAACAGGGGCACTGAAGCTTTCTTT

d_gene: -
abundance: -
v_gene: TRBV18
j_gene: TRBJ1-2
CDR3aa: CASSPDRIANYGYTF
CDR3nt: TGTGCCAGCTCACCAGACAGGATAGCTAACTATGGCTACACCTTC

d_gene: TRBD2
abundance: -
v_gene: TRBV2
j_gene: TRBJ2-4
CDR3aa: CASQGGNIQYF
CDR3nt: TGTGCCAGCCAGGGAGGGAACATTCAGTACTTC

d_gene: -
abundance: -
v_gene: TRBV10-3
j_gene: TRBJ1-2
CDR3aa: CAISGTEANYGYTF
CDR3nt: TGTGCCATCAGTGGGACAGAGGCTAACTATGGCTACACCTTC

d_gene: -
abundance: -
v_gene: TRBV5-4
j_gene: TRBJ1-2
CDR3aa: CASTHLTGAYGGYTF
CDR3nt: TGTGCCAGCACCCATTTGACGGGAGCCTATGGGGGCTACACCTTC

d_gene: TRBD2
abundance: -
v_gene: TRBV9
j_gene: TRBJ2-3
CDR3aa: CASSDGGDFTDTQYF
CDR3nt: TGTGCCAGCAGTGACGGGGGGGACTTCACAGATACGCAGTATTTT

d_gene: TRBD2
abundance: once
v_gene: TRBV13
j_gene: TRBJ2-3
CDR3aa: CASSPGGATDTQYF
CDR3nt: TGTGCCAGCAGCCCCGGGGGGGCCACAGATACGCAGTATTTT

d_gene: -
abundance: once
v_gene: TRBV15
j_gene: TRBJ2-7
CDR3aa: CATSRGTVRSYEQYF
CDR3nt: TGTGCCACCAGCAGAGGGACAGTAAGGAGTTACGAGCAGTACTTC

d_gene: -
abundance: -
v_gene: TRBV27
j_gene: TRBJ1-5
CDR3aa: CASSSTSGFRNQPQHF
CDR3nt: TGTGCCAGCAGTTCCACCTCAGGGTTTCGCAATCAGCCCCAGCATTTT

d_gene: -
abundance: -
v_gene: TRBV28
j_gene: TRBJ1-5
CDR3aa: CASSLLDSTYSNQPQHF
CDR3nt: TGTGCCAGCAGTTTATTGGACAGCACATATAGCAATCAGCCCCAGCATTTT

d_gene: TRBD2
abundance: few
v_gene: TRBV6-2/TRBV6-3
j_gene: TRBJ2-3
CDR3aa: CASSYGGDTDTQYF
CDR3nt: TGTGCCAGCAGTTACGGGGGGGACACAGATACGCAGTATTTT

d_gene: TRBD1
abundance: -
v_gene: TRBV9
j_gene: TRBJ1-1
CDR3aa: CASSVDEGQGANEAFF
CDR3nt: TGTGCCAGCAGCGTAGACGAGGGACAGGGGGCGAATGAAGCTTTCTTT

d_gene: -
abundance: -
v_gene: TRBV18
j_gene: TRBJ2-3
CDR3aa: CASSPPTGQRSTDTQYF
CDR3nt: TGTGCCAGCTCACCACCGACTGGACAGAGAAGCACAGATACGCAGTATTTT

d_gene: -
abundance: -
v_gene: TRBV6-2/TRBV6-3
j_gene: TRBJ1-6
CDR3aa: CASSYPVGQRDSPLHF
CDR3nt: TGTGCCAGCAGTTACCCCGTTGGACAGAGGGATTCACCCCTCCACTTT

d_gene: -
abundance: few
v_gene: TRBV11-3
j_gene: TRBJ1-6
CDR3aa: CASSLELGVGSSPLHF
CDR3nt: TGTGCCAGCAGCTTAGAATTAGGGGTGGGCAGTTCACCCCTCCACTTT

d_gene: TRBD1
abundance: -
v_gene: TRBV28
j_gene: TRBJ1-1
CDR3aa: CASLSRGLYTEAFF
CDR3nt: TGTGCCAGCTTATCCAGGGGGTTGTACACTGAAGCTTTCTTT

d_gene: TRBD1
abundance: few
v_gene: TRBV28
j_gene: TRBJ1-5
CDR3aa: CASSLGQGRQPQHF
CDR3nt: TGTGCCAGCAGTTTGGGACAGGGAAGGCAGCCCCAGCATTTT

d_gene: -
abundance: -
v_gene: TRBV21-1
j_gene: TRBJ1-2
CDR3aa: CASTPDRGRLYGYTF
CDR3nt: TGTGCCAGCACCCCGGACAGGGGGCGATTATATGGCTACACCTTC

d_gene: -
abundance: -
v_gene: TRBV6-5
j_gene: TRBJ1-4
CDR3aa: CASTPSGGDKKLFF
CDR3nt: TGTGCCAGCACCCCCTCGGGAGGGGATAAAAAACTGTTTTTT

d_gene: TRBD2
abundance: -
v_gene: TRBV15
j_gene: TRBJ2-3
CDR3aa: CATSRDGAGGPDTQYF
CDR3nt: TGTGCCACCAGCAGAGATGGGGCGGGGGGGCCAGATACGCAGTATTTT

d_gene: -
abundance: -
v_gene: TRBV5-6
j_gene: TRBJ1-2
CDR3aa: CASSLGRLTNYGYTF
CDR3nt: TGTGCCAGCAGCTTGGGCAGACTTACTAACTATGGCTACACCTTC

d_gene: -
abundance: -
v_gene: TRBV6-2/TRBV6-3
j_gene: TRBJ1-1
CDR3aa: CASSLGGEAFF
CDR3nt: TGTGCCAGCAGCCTGGGGGGGGAAGCTTTCTTT

d_gene: TRBD1
abundance: once
v_gene: TRBV5-6
j_gene: TRBJ1-5
CDR3aa: CASSFFRGTQPQHF
CDR3nt: TGTGCCAGCAGCTTTTTCAGGGGGACTCAGCCCCAGCATTTT

d_gene: -
abundance: -
v_gene: TRBV25-1
j_gene: TRBJ1-1
CDR3aa: CASSLNPGEAFF
CDR3nt: TGTGCCAGCAGCCTTAATCCCGGTGAAGCTTTCTTT

d_gene: -
abundance: -
v_gene: TRBV3-1/TRBV3-2
j_gene: TRBJ2-2
CDR3aa: CASSKTGAGELFF
CDR3nt: TGTGCCAGCAGCAAAACGGGGGCCGGGGAGCTGTTTTTT

d_gene: TRBD2
abundance: -
v_gene: TRBV4-2
j_gene: TRBJ2-7
CDR3aa: CASSQATSGEQYF
CDR3nt: TGTGCCAGCAGCCAAGCTACTAGCGGAGAGCAGTACTTC

d_gene: TRBD1
abundance: -
v_gene: TRBV25-1
j_gene: TRBJ1-1
CDR3aa: CASTGTGRNTEAFF
CDR3nt: TGTGCCAGCACCGGGACAGGGAGGAACACTGAAGCTTTCTTT

d_gene: TRBD2
abundance: -
v_gene: TRBV5-1
j_gene: TRBJ2-5
CDR3aa: CASSLWGGDQETQYF
CDR3nt: TGCGCCAGCAGCTTATGGGGGGGAGACCAAGAGACCCAGTACTTC

d_gene: TRBD2
abundance: -
v_gene: TRBV11-3
j_gene: TRBJ2-2
CDR3aa: CASSNLAGGYTGELFF
CDR3nt: TGTGCCAGCAGCAATCTAGCGGGGGGATACACCGGGGAGCTGTTTTTT

d_gene: -
abundance: -
v_gene: TRBV4-2
j_gene: TRBJ2-3
CDR3aa: CASSQERGGAIGEYF
CDR3nt: TGTGCCAGCAGCCAAGAAAGAGGGGGGGCCATAGGGGAGTATTTT

d_gene: TRBD1
abundance: few
v_gene: TRBV9
j_gene: TRBJ2-7
CDR3aa: CASSRLGQGDYEQYF
CDR3nt: TGTGCCAGCAGCCGTCTAGGACAGGGCGACTACGAGCAGTACTTC

d_gene: -
abundance: -
v_gene: TRBV21-1
j_gene: TRBJ1-2
CDR3aa: CASSGRTGAFVGFGYTF
CDR3nt: TGTGCCAGCAGCGGACGGACAGGGGCCTTTGTAGGGTTTGGCTACACCTTC

d_gene: -
abundance: -
v_gene: TRBV5-4
j_gene: TRBJ1-4
CDR3aa: CASSLAEGTPRKLFF
CDR3nt: TGTGCCAGCAGCTTGGCCGAGGGGACTCCTCGAAAACTGTTTTTT

d_gene: TRBD1
abundance: -
v_gene: TRBV6-6
j_gene: TRBJ1-2
CDR3aa: CASSLAGTGVPGYTF
CDR3nt: TGTGCCAGCAGTTTAGCCGGGACAGGGGTTCCTGGCTACACCTTC

d_gene: TRBD1
abundance: -
v_gene: TRBV7-9
j_gene: TRBJ1-1
CDR3aa: CASSSGQSKGSTEAFF
CDR3nt: TGTGCCAGCAGCTCGGGACAGTCGAAGGGGAGCACTGAAGCTTTCTTT

d_gene: -
abundance: -
v_gene: TRBV5-5
j_gene: TRBJ2-7
CDR3aa: CASSSGLTYEQYF
CDR3nt: TGTGCCAGCAGCTCAGGACTGACCTACGAGCAGTACTTC

d_gene: TRBD1
abundance: -
v_gene: TRBV5-6
j_gene: TRBJ1-2
CDR3aa: CASSSRQGVFDYGYTF
CDR3nt: TGTGCCAGCAGCTCGCGACAGGGGGTCTTTGACTATGGCTACACCTTC

d_gene: -
abundance: once
v_gene: TRBV7-2
j_gene: TRBJ2-6
CDR3aa: CASSFSSLAGANVLTF
CDR3nt: TGTGCCAGCAGCTTTAGCTCTCTTGCTGGGGCCAACGTCCTGACTTTC

d_gene: -
abundance: -
v_gene: TRBV12-3/TRBV12-4
j_gene: TRBJ1-2
CDR3aa: CASSFLGVGYTF
CDR3nt: TGTGCCAGCAGTTTTTTAGGAGTTGGCTACACCTTC

d_gene: -
abundance: few
v_gene: TRBV2
j_gene: TRBJ2-3
CDR3aa: CASSDVFTDTQYF
CDR3nt: TGTGCCAGCAGTGATGTATTCACAGATACGCAGTATTTT

d_gene: -
abundance: -
v_gene: TRBV7-8
j_gene: TRBJ2-1
CDR3aa: CASSSLGRVNEQFF
CDR3nt: TGTGCCAGCAGCTCCCTAGGCAGGGTGAATGAGCAGTTCTTC

d_gene: -
abundance: -
v_gene: TRBV5-1
j_gene: TRBJ2-7
CDR3aa: CASSLEGFWVYEQYF
CDR3nt: TGCGCCAGCAGCTTGGAGGGGTTTTGGGTCTACGAGCAGTACTTC

d_gene: TRBD2
abundance: -
v_gene: TRBV19
j_gene: TRBJ2-3
CDR3aa: CASKRTSGTDTQYF
CDR3nt: TGTGCCAGTAAGAGGACTAGCGGCACAGATACGCAGTATTTT

d_gene: TRBD1
abundance: -
v_gene: TRBV23-1
j_gene: TRBJ1-1
CDR3aa: CASSSTGGAECTEAFF
CDR3nt: TGCGCCAGCAGTTCAACAGGGGGCGCGGAATGCACTGAAGCTTTCTTT

d_gene: TRBD1
abundance: -
v_gene: TRBV18
j_gene: TRBJ2-7
CDR3aa: CASSSPGQSYEQYF
CDR3nt: TGTGCCAGCTCATCCCCGGGACAGTCCTACGAGCAGTACTTC

d_gene: TRBD2
abundance: -
v_gene: TRBV5-4
j_gene: TRBJ2-5
CDR3aa: CASNKVGGGETQYF
CDR3nt: TGTGCCAGCAACAAAGTGGGGGGAGGGGAGACCCAGTACTTC

d_gene: -
abundance: few
v_gene: TRBV27
j_gene: TRBJ1-2
CDR3aa: CASSWGGGGAYGYTF
CDR3nt: TGTGCCAGCAGTTGGGGCGGGGGGGGCGCATATGGCTACACCTTC